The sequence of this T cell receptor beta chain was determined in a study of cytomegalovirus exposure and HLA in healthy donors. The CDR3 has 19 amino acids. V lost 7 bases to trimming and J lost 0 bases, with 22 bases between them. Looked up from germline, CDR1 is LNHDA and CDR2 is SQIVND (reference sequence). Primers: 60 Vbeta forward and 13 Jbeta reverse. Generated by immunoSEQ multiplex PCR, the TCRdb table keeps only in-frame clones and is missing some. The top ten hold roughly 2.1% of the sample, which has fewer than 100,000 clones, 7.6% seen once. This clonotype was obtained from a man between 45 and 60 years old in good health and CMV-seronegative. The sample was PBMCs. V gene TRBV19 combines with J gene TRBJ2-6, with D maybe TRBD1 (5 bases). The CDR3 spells CASTTSRNRLYSGANVLTF. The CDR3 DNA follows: TGTGCCAGTACTACCTCGAGGAACAGGCTGTACTCTGGGGCCAACGTCCTGACTTTC. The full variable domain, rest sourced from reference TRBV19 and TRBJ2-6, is DGGITQSPKYLFRKEGQNVTLSCEQNLNHDAMYWYRQDPGQGLRLIYYSQIVNDFQKGDIAEGYSVSREKKESFPLTVTSAQKNPTAFYLCASTTSRNRLYSGANVLTFGAGSRLTVL.